Only a few counts were recorded for the clone carrying this T cell receptor (beta chain). Its specificity is unknown. These data belong to a study of T cells after posttransplantation cyclophosphamide. Study observations and caveats: Skin or GI-infiltrating T cells shared few TRB sequences with blood.

The V and J ends lost 3 bases and 1 base respectively, with 14 bases between them. The CDR3 is made up of 15 amino acids. Germline CDR1 is SGDLS and CDR2 is YYNGEE. The table came from immunoSEQ multiplex PCR; TCRdb's copy has only in-frame clones and leaves some out. The repertoire holds about 7,300 clones, with approximately 91% as singletons. The TCR was taken from a woman aged 50 to 60 in good health and a related stem cell transplant donor. The rearrangement links TRBV9 to TRBJ2-7, with D possibly matching TRBD1 (6 bases). Sequencing was done on a sample of CD4+ T cells sorted from blood. CDR3: CASSAGTLGSYEQYF. CDR3 DNA: TGTGCCAGCAGCGCCGGGACACTGGGTTCCTACGAGCAGTACTTC.